Each of the 12 T cell receptor beta chains below was sequenced from the same sample in a study of vaccination effects on CD4 cells after COVID-19. Subsequent to a culture period of more than 8 days, CD4+ T cells were isolated. These receptors have no identified antigens. Repertoires were generated with immunoSEQ multiplex PCR, while TCRdb's copy carries only in-frame clones and drops some. The repertoire includes around 40,000 clones, 68% of them detected once, and just over 4% sits in the top ten. Sequencing was performed on CD4+ T cells from PBMCs cultured without peptide, taken before COVID-19 vaccination. The receptors originated from a human donor who received a COVID-19 vaccine.

The chain links TRBV9 to TRBJ1-1, with unresolved D. The CDR3 extends over 14 amino acids. V was shortened by 2 bases and J by 7 bases, with 15 bases between the two germline ends. Germline V gene sequence: CDR1 SGDLS, CDR2 YYNGEE. CDR3 region: CASSVDPKTREAFF. The DNA of the CDR3 is TGTGCCAGCAGCGTGGACCCTAAGACGCGTGAAGCTTTCTTT.

This clone was counted between two and nine times. In this CDR3 the conserved last residue, phenylalanine or tryptophan, is missing, so a read error is likely. It is unclear where the CDR3 begins or ends on the DNA, so no DNA is shown, and the CDR3 is as TCRdb lists it. The chain is built from TRBV27 and TRBJ1-2; TRBD1, the table's D call, lacks a check against the DNA. Germline loops: CDR1 MNHEY, CDR2 SMNVEV (reference sequence). With termini counted, the CDR3 has 13 amino acids. The chain's CDR3 is CASSLTGRGPIRL.

This sequence joins TRBV30 and TRBJ2-1; no definite D call. The V end was cut by 1 base, the J end by 8 bases, with 6 bases between. From germline, CDR1 is GTSNPN and CDR2 SVGIG (reference sequence). The CDR3 extends over 11 amino acids. The DNA for the CDR3 is TGTGCCTGGAGTGGGGCAGATGAGCAGTTCTTC. Translation: CAWSGADEQFF.

The chain couples TRBV5-1 to TRBJ2-7, with no clear D. This CDR3 contains 13 residues. CDR1 and CDR2 from the germline V gene are SGHRS and YFSETQ. Trimming pared 0 bases from V and 4 bases from J, leaving 8 bases between. CDR3 nucleotide sequence: TGCGCCAGCAGCTTGGACAGAGATTACGAGCAGTACTTC. This codes for CASSLDRDYEQYF.

This chain uses TRBV25-1 with TRBJ1-5; TRBD1 agrees at 9 bases. J was trimmed by 6 bases and V by 6 bases; bases with no gene match: 6. Germline-derived CDR1 and CDR2 are MGHDK and SYGVNS. The CDR3 covers 14 residues. The CDR3 coding sequence is TGTGCCAGCAGCACCGGGACAGGGCTTCAGCCCCAGCATTTT. Translating it yields CASSTGTGLQPQHF.

V usage is TRBV5-1 and J usage is TRBJ2-5, with TRBD1 matching over 7 bases. The CDR3 extends over 14 amino acids. Unmatched junction bases numbered 3, after V lost 3 bases and J lost 1 base. Germline CDR1 and CDR2: SGHRS and YFSETQ. This CDR3 is CASSSGQSQETQYF. CDR3 in DNA: TGCGCCAGCAGCTCGGGACAGTCCCAAGAGACCCAGTACTTC.

The J gene is TRBJ1-1, the V gene TRBV10-2; TRBD1 agrees at 10 bases. This CDR3 has 14 residues. Germline V gives CDR1 WSHSY, CDR2 SAAADI. Germline trimming cut 4 bases from V and 5 bases from J; bases unmatched to any gene: 4. As DNA, the CDR3 is TGCGCCAGCAGTGGGACAGGGGGGGGGACTGAAGCTTTCTTT. This sequence encodes CASSGTGGGTEAFF.

This sequence joins TRBV18 and TRBJ1-2, with 9 bases that match TRBD1. This CDR3 comprises 14 residues. CDR1 and CDR2 (germline): KGHSH, LQKENI. The junction had 5 bases not matched to a gene; V was cut back by 2 bases and J by 7 bases. The CDR3 loop is CASSPGTGSVGYTF. In DNA form, the CDR3 reads TGTGCCAGCTCACCAGGGACAGGGTCGGTTGGCTACACCTTC.

This clone has more than one count but fewer than ten. The CDR3 nucleotides read TGCGCCAGCAGTGCGACAACTAACTACGAGCAGTACTTC. Protein: CASSATTNYEQYF. J is TRBJ2-7 and V is TRBV10-1; D not resolved. The CDR3 length is 13 residues. Germline assignment: CDR1 WNHNN and CDR2 SYGVQD (reference sequence). The germline V and J ends were trimmed by 4 bases and 3 bases, with 10 bases remaining between them.

The chain recombines TRBV5-8 with TRBJ2-5; TRBD2 agrees at 9 bases. Germline-derived CDR1 and CDR2 are SGHTS and YDEGEE. Losses at the gene ends were 0 bases for V and 2 bases for J; bases not matched to a gene: 17. This CDR3 spans 20 amino acids. CDR3 loop: CASSLDLASGIIGRQETQYF. The CDR3 bases are TGTGCCAGCAGCTTGGATCTGGCTAGCGGGATTATTGGAAGACAAGAGACCCAGTACTTC.

The gene calls are TRBV5-4 and TRBJ2-3, with 14 nucleotides matching TRBD2. The V and J ends lost 4 bases and 4 bases, in that order; junction bases with no gene match: 2. Germline V CDR1 and CDR2: SGHNT, YYREEE (reference sequence). This CDR3 region has 15 residues. For the CDR3, the DNA is TGTGCCAGCAGCCCGGGACTAGCGGGGGCAGATACGCAGTATTTT. Protein product: CASSPGLAGADTQYF. Supplemented by reference TRBV5-4 and TRBJ2-3, the full variable domain reads ETGVTQSPTHLIKTRGQQVTLRCSSQSGHNTVSWYQQALGQGPQFIFQYYREEENGRGNFPPRFSGLQFPNYSSELNVNALELDDSALYLCASSPGLAGADTQYFGPGTRLTVL.

This clone was picked up a small number of times. The V and J genes are TRBV27 and TRBJ2-2, with D tentatively TRBD2 (6 bases). Germline V gene data show CDR1 as MNHEY and CDR2 as SMNVEV (reference sequence). The germline V and J ends were trimmed by 10 bases and 6 bases, with 9 bases remaining between them. CDR3 length: 11 residues. CDR3 bases: TGTGCCACCCGGAGGGCCGGGGAGCTGTTTTTT. Translated, it gives CATRRAGELFF.